What follows are 24 T cell receptor beta chains derived from one specimen sequenced in a study of blood T cell repertoires in COVID-19. Assay: immunoSEQ multiplex PCR; the TCRdb copy retains only in-frame clones and omits some. The sample includes nearly 95,000 clones, roughly nine tenths of them seen just once. The specimen sequenced was peripheral blood. These receptors came from a human donor with active COVID-19. The donor label of this sample is uncertain.

V and J are TRBV20-1 and TRBJ2-7; 8 bases match TRBD1. V lost 6 bases to trimming and J lost 5 bases; unmatched junction nucleotides: 3. Germline V gene lookup returns CDR1 DFQATT and CDR2 SNEGSKA (reference sequence). The CDR3 covers 11 residues. CDR3 coding DNA: TGCAGTGCGCGGACAGGGAACGAGCAGTACTTC. As protein: CSARTGNEQYF.

This chain uses TRBV19 with TRBJ1-1; 8 bases are a match to TRBD1. In germline, CDR1 is LNHDA, CDR2 SQIVND (reference sequence). Losses at the gene ends were 5 bases for V and 5 bases for J; bases not matched to a gene: 7. CDR3 length: 14 amino acids. CDR3 loop: CASSPRDRWTEAFF. CDR3 nucleotide sequence: TGTGCCAGTAGTCCGAGGGACAGGTGGACTGAAGCTTTCTTT.

The chain uses TRBV19 and TRBJ2-7; D possibly corresponds to TRBD1 (6 bases). V was trimmed by 5 bases and J by 2 bases, leaving 19 bases between them. The length of the CDR3 is 16 residues. In germline, CDR1 is LNHDA, CDR2 SQIVND (reference sequence). The CDR3 DNA follows: TGTGCCAGTAGTTCCTCTTTTGGGGGCCTGACCTACGAGCAGTACTTC. It yields the protein CASSSSFGGLTYEQYF.

This clone was counted once. This chain uses TRBV5-1 with TRBJ1-4, with a tentative D call TRBD1 (5 bases). Germline loops: CDR1 SGHRS, CDR2 YFSETQ. Trimming shortened V by 3 bases and J by 1 base, and 16 bases separated the two germline ends. This CDR3 has 17 residues. In DNA, the CDR3 is TGCGCCAGCAGCTCCATGGGGACTCAATTAACTAATGAAAAACTGTTTTTT. Its translation: CASSSMGTQLTNEKLFF.

This rearrangement joins TRBV2 to TRBJ2-7, with D possibly being TRBD2 (5 bases). Trimming stripped 8 bases from V and 3 bases from J, with 8 bases between. The CDR3 spans 11 residues. CDR1 SNHLY and CDR2 FYNNEI come from the germline V gene. Written as DNA, the CDR3 is TGTGCCAGCGGAGGTGGCTACGAGCAGTACTTC. This translates into CASGGGYEQYF.

This chain uses TRBV7-2 with TRBJ2-7; TRBD1 is a possible D gene (6 bases). Germline V gives CDR1 SGHTA, CDR2 FQGNSA. The CDR3 runs 14 residues. With 1 base removed from V and 6 bases from J, the gap between germline ends came to 13 bases. CDR3 region: CASSLGSQGFEQYF. For the CDR3, the DNA is TGTGCCAGCAGCTTAGGCTCACAGGGATTCGAGCAGTACTTC.

The chain carries TRBV5-1 and TRBJ2-6; D not resolved. CDR1 and CDR2 from the germline V gene are SGHRS and YFSETQ. The CDR3 has 15 amino acids. Between the trimmed V and J ends, which lost 7 bases and 0 bases, there was a span of 11 bases. The CDR3 DNA reads TGCGCCAGCTCGTTGCCCGGCTCTGGGGCCAACGTCCTGACTTTC. This translates into CASSLPGSGANVLTF.

The CDR3 loop is CASTKRQINSNQPQHF. CDR3 DNA: TGTGCCAGCACCAAAAGACAGATTAATAGCAATCAGCCCCAGCATTTT. This chain uses TRBV28 with TRBJ1-5; the D gene is possibly TRBD1 (5 bases). The CDR3 sequence is 16 residues long. Trimming stripped 7 bases from V and 0 bases from J, with 16 bases between. Germline CDR1 and CDR2: MDHEN and SYDVKM.

The rearrangement joins TRBV29-1 to TRBJ1-3; TRBD1 aligns across 8 bases. From germline, CDR1 is SQVTM and CDR2 ANQGSEA. The CDR3 extends over 14 amino acids. The V and J ends lost 2 bases and 4 bases, in that order; junction bases with no gene match: 4. The DNA for the CDR3 is TGCAGCGTTGAACCCGGGACAGGAGGAAACACCATATATTTT. Amino acid sequence: CSVEPGTGGNTIYF.

The V and J genes are TRBV7-3 and TRBJ1-2; maybe TRBD1 (6 bases). The germline gives CDR1 SGHTA, CDR2 FQGTGA. Trimming pared 2 bases from V and 8 bases from J, leaving 12 bases between. The CDR3 is 13 amino acids. The CDR3 sequence is CASSLSGAQGYTF. CDR3 sequence (DNA): TGTGCCAGCAGCTTATCAGGGGCGCAGGGCTACACCTTC.

On this clone: The junction differs from germline at one of its ends, possibly a read error. Written as DNA, the CDR3 is TGTGCCAGCAGTAAAGCGGGGGCCACCACAGATACGCAGTATTTT. Its protein product is CASSKAGATTDTQYF. This chain uses TRBV6-1 with TRBJ2-3; 8 positions match TRBD2. Germline loops: CDR1 MNHNS, CDR2 SASEGT. This CDR3 has 15 amino acids.

This chain links TRBV6-2 or TRBV6-3 with TRBJ2-5; TRBD2 aligns across 8 bases. The ends lost 4 bases at V and 0 bases at J; junction bases unmatched: 1. The V gene's germline CDR1 is MNHEY and CDR2 SVGEGT. This CDR3 spans 14 amino acids. CDR3 in amino acids: CASSSLADQETQYF. CDR3 nucleotide sequence: TGTGCCAGCAGTTCACTAGCGGACCAAGAGACCCAGTACTTC.

V usage is TRBV27 and J usage is TRBJ1-2; TRBD1 matches at 7 bases. This CDR3 is 14 amino acids long. The germline V gene has CDR1 MNHEY and CDR2 SMNVEV (reference sequence). With V trimmed by 6 bases and J by 8 bases, 12 bases remained unmatched. Written as DNA, the CDR3 is TGTGCCAGCAGCGGATTTGACAGGGCGGAGGGCTACACCTTC. Translation: CASSGFDRAEGYTF.

V and J are TRBV4-1 and TRBJ1-3, with 8 bases aligning to TRBD1. Germline V gene sequence: CDR1 MGHRA, CDR2 YSYEKL. The length of the CDR3 is 18 residues. V was pared by 2 bases and J by 2 bases, with 11 bases of the junction left unmatched. CDR3 bases: TGCGCCAGCAGCCAATGGACAGGGTACAAAGCTACTGGAAACACCATATATTTT. This sequence encodes CASSQWTGYKATGNTIYF.

In its sample, this clone was seen once. The rearrangement links TRBV2 to TRBJ2-1; D is unclear. The V and J ends lost 7 bases and 8 bases respectively, with 9 bases between them. In germline, CDR1 is SNHLY, CDR2 FYNNEI. The CDR3 is 11 amino acids. The CDR3 region has the DNA TGTGCCAGCAATCAGTTTGATGAGCAGTTCTTC. Its translation: CASNQFDEQFF. The entire variable domain, with the rest obtained from reference TRBV2 and TRBJ2-1, is as follows: EPEVTQTPSHQVTQMGQEVILRCVPISNHLYFYWYRQILGQKVEFLVSFYNNEISEKSEIFDDQFSVERPDGSNFTLKIRSTKLEDSAMYFCASNQFDEQFFGPGTRLTVL.

The rearrangement links TRBV5-1 to TRBJ2-7, with D possibly TRBD1 on 6 matching bases. CDR3 size: 14 residues. CDR1 and CDR2 (germline): SGHRS, YFSETQ. Trimming took off 3 bases at V and 2 bases at J, with 12 bases between the two ends. The CDR3 protein is CASSSIRDTYEQYF. As DNA, the CDR3 is TGCGCCAGCAGCTCGATCAGGGACACCTACGAGCAGTACTTC.

This chain uses TRBV9 with TRBJ2-3; TRBD2 matches 8 bases. CDR3 size: 19 residues. The V gene's germline CDR1 is SGDLS and CDR2 YYNGEE. V shed 0 bases and J 0 bases; nucleotides not matched to a gene: 12. CDR3 protein: CASSVATGQAGASTDTQYF. In DNA form, the CDR3 reads TGTGCCAGCAGCGTAGCTACGGGGCAAGCGGGGGCTAGCACAGATACGCAGTATTTT.

The V call is TRBV24-1, the J call TRBJ1-2; 7 positions agree with TRBD1. The CDR3 loop spans 12 amino acids. CDR1 and CDR2 from the germline V gene are KGHDR and SFDVKD. V was pared by 4 bases and J by 5 bases, with 0 bases of the junction left unmatched. CDR3 residues: CATSEQGYGYTF. The CDR3 DNA is TGTGCCACCAGTGAACAGGGGTATGGCTACACCTTC.

This clone came up a few times. This sequence joins TRBV9 and TRBJ1-1, with 7 bases matching TRBD1. V lost 2 bases to trimming and J lost 0 bases; unmatched junction nucleotides: 4. The CDR3 length is 15 residues. CDR1 is SGDLS, CDR2 YYNGEE, per germline. The CDR3 region is CASSVDRALNTEAFF. As DNA, the CDR3 is TGTGCCAGCAGCGTCGACAGGGCCCTGAACACTGAAGCTTTCTTT. The whole variable domain, filled in from reference TRBV9 and TRBJ1-1, reads DSGVTQTPKHLITATGQRVTLRCSPRSGDLSVYWYQQSLDQGLQFLIQYYNGEERAKGNILERFSAQQFPDLHSELNLSSLELGDSALYFCASSVDRALNTEAFFGQGTRLTVV.

The gene calls are TRBV30 and TRBJ2-2; 8 positions match TRBD1. The CDR3 is 15 amino acids. Germline V gives CDR1 GTSNPN, CDR2 SVGIG (reference sequence). J was trimmed by 7 bases and V by 0 bases; bases with no gene match: 7. The CDR3 region is CAWSVTPGGFGELFF. The CDR3 DNA follows: TGTGCCTGGAGTGTGACGCCAGGGGGCTTCGGGGAGCTGTTTTTT.

The chain combines TRBV9 with TRBJ2-2, with D possibly TRBD2 on 5 matching bases. Per the germline V gene, CDR1 is SGDLS and CDR2 is YYNGEE. CDR3 length: 14 residues. V lost 2 bases to trimming and J lost 0 bases, with 5 bases between them. As DNA, the CDR3 is TGTGCCAGCAGCGTCGGGGCGAACACCGGGGAGCTGTTTTTT. It is translated as CASSVGANTGELFF.

This clone was picked up one time. The rearrangement joins TRBV9 to TRBJ1-1, with D perhaps matching TRBD1 (5 bases). Germline loops: CDR1 SGDLS, CDR2 YYNGEE. This CDR3 is 13 amino acids long. Trimming cost V 5 bases and J 5 bases, with 13 bases left between them. The CDR3 DNA reads as TGTGCCAGCAGTGGGCGGGGGGGAACTGAAGCTTTCTTT. Its protein product is CASSGRGGTEAFF.

The V and J genes are TRBV5-6 and TRBJ1-1; D is perhaps TRBD1 (6 bases). Trimming pared 0 bases from V and 4 bases from J, leaving 7 bases between. CDR1 and CDR2 (germline): SGHDT, YYEEEE. This CDR3 is 13 amino acids long. CDR3 in DNA: TGTGCCAGCAGCTTGGCAGGGGCCACTGAAGCTTTCTTT. Protein sequence: CASSLAGATEAFF.

Here the CDR3 DNA reads TGTGCCAGCAGCCCACTACTAGCGGGGGGAGGAACCGGGGAGCTGTTTTTT. Protein product: CASSPLLAGGGTGELFF. The genes are TRBV7-3 and TRBJ2-2; 12 bases map to TRBD2. CDR3 length equals 17 residues. Germline trimming cut 5 bases from V and 5 bases from J; bases unmatched to any gene: 9. Germline lookup yields CDR1 SGHTA and CDR2 FQGTGA.